This T cell receptor beta chain was retrieved from a study of blood T cell repertoires in COVID-19. Background on the study: From T cells, B-cell-depleted T cells, or PBMCs came the material, which was cDNA or gDNA.

Participant age was 18 to 89 years, and participants resided in 25 or so US areas. Cohorts were assigned according to the clinical history that participants reported. Produced via immunoSEQ multiplex PCR; TCRdb's table is partial and in-frame only. The sample includes just over 350,000 clones, roughly 87% of them seen just once. V was pared by 3 bases and J by 2 bases, with 8 bases between. The CDR3 has 13 residues. V usage is TRBV12-3 or TRBV12-4 and J usage is TRBJ2-7; maybe TRBD1 (5 bases). The clonotype originates from a woman younger than 45 who had recovered from COVID-19. Input material: PBMCs or T cells enriched from blood (not recorded which). CDR3 nucleotide sequence: TGTGCCAGCAGTTTGCTACAGGCCTACGAGCAGTACTTC. This encodes CASSLLQAYEQYF.